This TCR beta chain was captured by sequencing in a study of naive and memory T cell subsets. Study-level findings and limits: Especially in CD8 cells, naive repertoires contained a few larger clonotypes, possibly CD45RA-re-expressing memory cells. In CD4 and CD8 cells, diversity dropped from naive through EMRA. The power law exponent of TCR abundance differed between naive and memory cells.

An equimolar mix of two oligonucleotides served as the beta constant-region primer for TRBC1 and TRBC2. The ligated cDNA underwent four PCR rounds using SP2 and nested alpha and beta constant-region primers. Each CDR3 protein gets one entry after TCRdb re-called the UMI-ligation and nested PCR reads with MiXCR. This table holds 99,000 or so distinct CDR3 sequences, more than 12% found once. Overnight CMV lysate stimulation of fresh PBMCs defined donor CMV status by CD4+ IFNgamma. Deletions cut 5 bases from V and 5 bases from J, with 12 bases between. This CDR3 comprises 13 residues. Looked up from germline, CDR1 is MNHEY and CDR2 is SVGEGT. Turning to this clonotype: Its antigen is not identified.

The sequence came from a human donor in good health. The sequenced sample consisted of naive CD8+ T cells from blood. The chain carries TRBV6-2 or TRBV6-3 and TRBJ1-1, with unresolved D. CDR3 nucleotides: TGTGCCAGCAGTGTGGAGGTCCCGACTGAAGCTTTCTTT. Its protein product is CASSVEVPTEAFF.